The 21 T cell receptor beta chains in this list originate from one sample, sequenced in a study of blood T cell repertoires in COVID-19. Using immunoSEQ multiplex PCR, the repertoire was profiled, and TCRdb retains in-frame clones only, with some absent. The table records approximately 400,000 clones, more than 75% of them present only once. Material: peripheral blood. The receptors stem from a human donor with acute or convalescent COVID-19. The donor label of this sample is uncertain.

CDR3 sequence reads: CASSRDPTYEQYF. The CDR3 DNA sequence: TGTGCCAGCAGCCGGGATCCTACCTACGAGCAGTACTTC. The chain employs TRBV7-9 and TRBJ2-7; D might be TRBD2 (5 bases). CDR3 length: 13 amino acids. Trimming took off 5 bases at V and 2 bases at J, with 10 bases between the two ends. Germline CDR1 SEHNR, CDR2 FQNEAQ (reference sequence).

The rearrangement joins TRBV6-5 to TRBJ1-3; 8 bases line up with TRBD1. The germline V gene encodes CDR1 MNHEY and CDR2 SVGAGI. Losses at the gene ends were 5 bases for V and 4 bases for J; bases not matched to a gene: 7. The CDR3 has 15 amino acids. The CDR3 nucleotides read TGTGCCAGCAGTCGGCAGGGGGCGCAGGGAAACACCATATATTTT. This sequence encodes CASSRQGAQGNTIYF.

The V gene is TRBV11-1, the J gene TRBJ1-3; D gene ambiguous. This CDR3 is built from 15 residues. Per the germline V gene, CDR1 is SGHAT and CDR2 is FQDESV (reference sequence). The ends were cut back, 1 base at V and 4 bases at J, with 11 bases in the middle. The CDR3 protein is CASSLGPATGNTIYF. The DNA of the CDR3 is TGTGCCAGCAGCTTAGGTCCAGCGACGGGAAACACCATATATTTT.

The CDR3 nucleotides read TGTGCCAGCAGCTTCCAGGGAAGGGTCACTGAAGCTTTCTTT. This encodes CASSFQGRVTEAFF. This sequence joins TRBV11-1 and TRBJ1-1; possibly TRBD1 for D (5 bases). This CDR3 is 14 amino acids long. CDR1 SGHAT and CDR2 FQDESV come from the germline V gene (reference sequence). The germline V and J ends were trimmed by 3 bases and 4 bases, with 12 bases remaining between them.

The chain's CDR3 is CASSSHEQYF. For the CDR3, the DNA is TGTGCCAGCAGTTCTCACGAGCAGTACTTC. The rearrangement uses TRBV6-2 or TRBV6-3 and TRBJ2-7; unclear D gene. The CDR3 extends over 10 amino acids. Germline V gene sequence: CDR1 MNHEY, CDR2 SVGEGT. Trimming pared 4 bases from V and 5 bases from J, leaving 3 bases between.

The chain couples TRBV18 to TRBJ2-5; TRBD2 matches at 7 bases. This CDR3 comprises 16 residues. From germline, CDR1 is KGHSH and CDR2 LQKENI. V trimming: 2 bases; J trimming: 4 bases; junction bases outside the gene matches: 10. In DNA form, the CDR3 reads TGTGCCAGCTCACCAGGGAAGACGGGAGGTACAGAGACCCAGTACTTC. It yields the protein CASSPGKTGGTETQYF.

The CDR3 loop reads CASRTTGAYNEQFF. For the CDR3, the DNA is TGTGCCAGCAGGACCACGGGGGCCTACAATGAGCAGTTCTTC. The chain employs TRBV2 and TRBJ2-1; D is perhaps TRBD2 (6 bases). CDR3 length equals 14 residues. V dropped 6 bases and J dropped 2 bases, with 11 bases sitting between them. Germline V gives CDR1 SNHLY, CDR2 FYNNEI.

This clone showed up just once. J is TRBJ2-5 and V is TRBV11-2; 9 positions agree with TRBD2. The CDR3 totals 18 residues. Germline V lookup: CDR1 SGHAT, CDR2 FQNNGV. J gave up 1 base and V 1 base, and 10 bases lay outside the gene matches. The CDR3 here is CASSLGTGAGGSQETQYF. The CDR3 DNA reads as TGTGCCAGCAGCTTAGGAACGGGCGCGGGGGGGTCCCAAGAGACCCAGTACTTC.

J is TRBJ1-1 and V is TRBV11-2; 11 bases agree with TRBD1. The CDR3 runs to 14 residues. V lost 1 base and J lost 11; bases outside the gene matches: 6. CDR1 and CDR2 (germline): SGHAT, FQNNGV. The CDR3: CASSLGFGTGGAFF. As DNA, the CDR3 is TGTGCCAGCAGCTTAGGATTTGGGACAGGGGGTGCTTTCTTT. The full variable domain, completed using reference TRBV11-2 and TRBJ1-1, is EAGVAQSPRYKIIEKRQSVAFWCNPISGHATLYWYQQILGQGPKLLIQFQNNGVVDDSQLPKDRFSAERLKGVDSTLKIQPAKLEDSAVYLCASSLGFGTGGAFFGQGTRLTVV.

The CDR3: CASGEQGRQPQHF. The CDR3 DNA reads TGTGCCAGTGGCGAACAGGGCCGACAGCCCCAGCATTTT. V usage is TRBV27 and J usage is TRBJ1-5, with D possibly being TRBD1 (6 bases). The V end lost 9 bases, the J end lost 7 bases, and 16 bases lay between the germline ends. There are 13 residues in the CDR3. The germline V gene encodes CDR1 MNHEY and CDR2 SMNVEV (reference sequence).

V gene TRBV27 combines with J gene TRBJ2-6; D may be TRBD2 (6 bases). The CDR3 extends over 14 amino acids. V was clipped by 3 bases and J by 5 bases, with 8 bases between them. Germline V CDR1 and CDR2: MNHEY, SMNVEV (reference sequence). CDR3 coding DNA: TGTGCCAGCAGTTTCGGGGGTCGGGCCAACGTCCTGACTTTC. This sequence encodes CASSFGGRANVLTF. Full variable domain (outside the CDR3, taken from reference TRBV27 and TRBJ2-6): EAQVTQNPRYLITVTGKKLTVTCSQNMNHEYMSWYRQDPGLGLRQIYYSMNVEVTDKGDVPEGYKVSRKEKRNFPLILESPSPNQTSLYFCASSFGGRANVLTFGAGSRLTVL.

The chain links TRBV6-5 to TRBJ2-7; 7 bases are a match to TRBD1. Germline CDR1 reads MNHEY; CDR2 reads SVGAGI. V gave up 6 bases and J gave up 4 bases; unmatched junction bases: 12. The CDR3 is made up of 15 amino acids. The CDR3 loop reads CASSRPDSGGYEQYF. The DNA of the CDR3 is TGTGCCAGCAGCAGACCCGACTCAGGGGGTTACGAGCAGTACTTC.

This clone showed up just a few times. The chain combines TRBV5-4 with TRBJ2-7; TRBD2 matches at 12 bases. The CDR3 has 16 amino acids. Germline assignment: CDR1 SGHNT and CDR2 YYREEE (reference sequence). V dropped 0 bases and J dropped 2; count of bases not matched to a gene: 3. CDR3 DNA sequence: TGTGCCAGCAGCTTGGTGTCTAGCGGGGGGGCCTACGAGCAGTACTTC. Protein sequence: CASSLVSSGGAYEQYF.

This clone turned up a few times. CDR3 nucleotides: TGCGCCAGCAGGTTTGGGACAGACACTGAAGCTTTCTTT. As protein: CASRFGTDTEAFF. The rearrangement joins TRBV5-1 to TRBJ1-1, with 7 nucleotides matching TRBD1. This CDR3 region has 13 residues. Germline V gives CDR1 SGHRS, CDR2 YFSETQ. V shed 5 bases, J shed 3 bases, and the junction held 4 bases outside the gene matches.

The table lists this clone with a few counts. The CDR3 nucleotides are TGCGCCAGCAGCTTAGTAGTCGGTCCGGATCAGCCCCAGCATTTT. This gives the protein CASSLVVGPDQPQHF. The V gene is TRBV5-1, the J gene TRBJ1-5; D is ambiguous. Germline CDR1 and CDR2: SGHRS and YFSETQ. The CDR3 runs to 15 residues. Trimming removed 2 bases at V and 5 bases at J, with 14 bases between. The full variable domain, its missing parts supplied by reference TRBV5-1 and TRBJ1-5, is KAGVTQTPRYLIKTRGQQVTLSCSPISGHRSVSWYQQTPGQGLQFLFEYFSETQRNKGNFPGRFSGRQFSNSRSEMNVSTLELGDSALYLCASSLVVGPDQPQHFGDGTRLSIL.

This chain uses TRBV10-3 with TRBJ1-2, with 9 bases fitting TRBD1. The CDR3 is made up of 15 amino acids. Germline V gene sequence: CDR1 ENHRY, CDR2 SYGVKD. Trimming removed 3 bases from V and 2 bases from J; junction bases left unmatched: 4. In DNA form, the CDR3 reads TGTGCCATCAGTGATGAGGGGACAGGGAACTATGGCTACACCTTC. Its protein is CAISDEGTGNYGYTF.

The rearrangement links TRBV19 to TRBJ2-7; 9 nucleotides agree with TRBD1. The CDR3 is 15 residues long. Germline trimming cut 3 bases from V and 3 bases from J; bases unmatched to any gene: 6. Germline assignment: CDR1 LNHDA and CDR2 SQIVND (reference sequence). This CDR3 is CASSMRTGGLYEQYF. CDR3 bases: TGTGCCAGTAGTATGCGAACAGGGGGCCTCTACGAGCAGTACTTC. Drawing the rest from reference TRBV19 and TRBJ2-7, the complete variable domain is DGGITQSPKYLFRKEGQNVTLSCEQNLNHDAMYWYRQDPGQGLRLIYYSQIVNDFQKGDIAEGYSVSREKKESFPLTVTSAQKNPTAFYLCASSMRTGGLYEQYFGPGTRLTVT.

CDR3 nucleotides: TGTGCCAGCAAGGGAGCAACTAGCGGAGCTAATACGCAGTATTTT. It yields the protein CASKGATSGANTQYF. The rearrangement links TRBV2 to TRBJ2-3, with 8 bases lining up with TRBD2. This CDR3 is built from 15 residues. V was pared by 7 bases and J by 7 bases, with 13 bases of the junction left unmatched. The V gene's germline CDR1 is SNHLY and CDR2 FYNNEI.

This rearrangement joins TRBV27 to TRBJ1-1, with D hard to call. The CDR3 loop spans 13 amino acids. Looked up from germline, CDR1 is MNHEY and CDR2 is SMNVEV (reference sequence). V was trimmed by 0 bases and J by 6 bases, leaving 8 bases between them. CDR3 sequence (DNA): TGTGCCAGCAGTTTATCTCCAGTGGCTGAAGCTTTCTTT. Protein: CASSLSPVAEAFF.

The chain uses TRBV6-5 and TRBJ2-1; D not resolved. Trimming took off 0 bases at V and 10 bases at J, with 10 bases between the two ends. The germline CDR1 and CDR2 sequences are MNHEY and SVGAGI. CDR3 length equals 13 residues. The CDR3 region has the DNA TGTGCCAGCAGTTACTCGGCGGCCACGGAGCAGTTCTTC. Protein product: CASSYSAATEQFF.

The gene calls are TRBV5-4 and TRBJ2-5; D might be TRBD2 (6 bases). V shed 4 bases and J shed 2 bases, with 12 bases lying between them. The CDR3 consists of 14 residues. Per the germline V gene, CDR1 is SGHNT and CDR2 is YYREEE (reference sequence). CDR3 sequence: CASSVTGTQETQYF. The CDR3 DNA follows: TGTGCCAGCAGCGTCACCGGGACTCAAGAGACCCAGTACTTC.